The TCR beta chain under discussion was sequenced for a study of chronic HIV infection and antiretroviral therapy. Germline V gives CDR1 LGHNA, CDR2 YSLEER. V shed 1 base and J 9 bases; nucleotides not matched to a gene: 10. The CDR3 is 16 residues long. This clonotype appeared a few times. TCRdb reanalysed the 5' RACE reads using MiXCR and keeps one entry per CDR3 protein. The sample holds tens of thousands of distinct CDR3 sequences; about 8.6% are singletons and the top ten take about 2.5%. The rearrangement uses TRBV4-3 and TRBJ2-1; TRBD2 matches at 9 bases. The receptor comes from an adult who had HIV and had not received antiretroviral therapy, or was an uninfected healthy control (not recorded which). Sequenced input: peripheral blood. This CDR3 is CASSQVPAGGPGEQFF. DNA for the CDR3: TGCGCCAGCAGCCAAGTTCCGGCGGGGGGGCCGGGTGAGCAGTTCTTC.